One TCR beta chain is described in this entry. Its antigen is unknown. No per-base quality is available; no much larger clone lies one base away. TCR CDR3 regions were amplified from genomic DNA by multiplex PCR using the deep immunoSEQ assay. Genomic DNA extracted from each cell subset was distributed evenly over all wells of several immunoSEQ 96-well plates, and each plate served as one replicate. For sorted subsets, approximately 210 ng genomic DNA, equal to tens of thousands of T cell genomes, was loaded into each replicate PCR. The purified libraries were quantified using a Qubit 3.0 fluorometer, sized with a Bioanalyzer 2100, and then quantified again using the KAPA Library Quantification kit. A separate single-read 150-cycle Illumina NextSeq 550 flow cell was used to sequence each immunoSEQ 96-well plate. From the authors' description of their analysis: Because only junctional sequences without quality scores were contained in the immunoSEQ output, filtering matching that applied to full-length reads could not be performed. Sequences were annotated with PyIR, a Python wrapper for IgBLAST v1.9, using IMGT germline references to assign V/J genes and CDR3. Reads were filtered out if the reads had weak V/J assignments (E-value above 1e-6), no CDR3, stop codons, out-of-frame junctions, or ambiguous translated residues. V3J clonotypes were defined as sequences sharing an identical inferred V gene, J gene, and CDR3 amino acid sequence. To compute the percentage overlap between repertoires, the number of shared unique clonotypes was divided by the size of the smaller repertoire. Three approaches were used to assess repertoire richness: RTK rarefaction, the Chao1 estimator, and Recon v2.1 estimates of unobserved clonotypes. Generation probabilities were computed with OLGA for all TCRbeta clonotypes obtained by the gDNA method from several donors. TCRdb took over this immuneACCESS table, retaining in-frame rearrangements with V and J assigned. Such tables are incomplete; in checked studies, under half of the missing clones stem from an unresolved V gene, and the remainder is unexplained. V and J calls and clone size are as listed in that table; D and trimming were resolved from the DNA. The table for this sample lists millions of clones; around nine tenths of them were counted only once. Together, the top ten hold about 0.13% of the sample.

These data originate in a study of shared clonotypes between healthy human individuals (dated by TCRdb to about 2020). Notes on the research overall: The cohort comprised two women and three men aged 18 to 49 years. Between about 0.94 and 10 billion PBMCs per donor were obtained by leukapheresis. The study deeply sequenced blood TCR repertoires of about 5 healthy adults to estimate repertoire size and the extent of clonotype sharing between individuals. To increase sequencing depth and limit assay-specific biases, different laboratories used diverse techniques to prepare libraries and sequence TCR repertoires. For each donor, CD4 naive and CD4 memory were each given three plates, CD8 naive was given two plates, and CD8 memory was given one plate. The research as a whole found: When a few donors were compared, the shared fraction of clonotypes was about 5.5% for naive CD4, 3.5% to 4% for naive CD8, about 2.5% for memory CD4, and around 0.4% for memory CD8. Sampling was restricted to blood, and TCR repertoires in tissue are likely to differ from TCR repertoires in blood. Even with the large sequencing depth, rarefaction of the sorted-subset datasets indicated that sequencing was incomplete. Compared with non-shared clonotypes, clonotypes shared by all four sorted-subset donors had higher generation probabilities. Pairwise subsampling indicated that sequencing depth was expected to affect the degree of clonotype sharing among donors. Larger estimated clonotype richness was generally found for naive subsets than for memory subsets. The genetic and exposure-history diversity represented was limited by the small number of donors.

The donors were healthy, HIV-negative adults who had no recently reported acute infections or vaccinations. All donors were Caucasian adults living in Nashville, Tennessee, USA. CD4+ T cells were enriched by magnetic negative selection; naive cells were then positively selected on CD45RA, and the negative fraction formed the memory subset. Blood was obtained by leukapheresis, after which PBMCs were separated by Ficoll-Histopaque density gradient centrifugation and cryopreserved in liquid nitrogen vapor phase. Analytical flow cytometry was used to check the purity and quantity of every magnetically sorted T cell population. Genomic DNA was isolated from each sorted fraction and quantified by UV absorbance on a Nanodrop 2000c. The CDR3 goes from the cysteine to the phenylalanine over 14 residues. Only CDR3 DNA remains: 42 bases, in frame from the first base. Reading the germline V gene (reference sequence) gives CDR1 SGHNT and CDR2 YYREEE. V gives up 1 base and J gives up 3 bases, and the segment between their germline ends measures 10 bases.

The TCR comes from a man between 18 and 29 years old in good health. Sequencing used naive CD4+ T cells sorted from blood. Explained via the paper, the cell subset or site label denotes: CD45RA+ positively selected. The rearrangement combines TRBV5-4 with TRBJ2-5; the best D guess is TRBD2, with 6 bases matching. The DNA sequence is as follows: TGTGCCAGCAGCTTGATGGAGCGGGAAGAGACCCAGTACTTC. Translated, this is CASSLMEREETQYF. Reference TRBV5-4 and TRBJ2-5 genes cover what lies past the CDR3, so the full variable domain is ETGVTQSPTHLIKTRGQQVTLRCSSQSGHNTVSWYQQALGQGPQFIFQYYREEENGRGNFPPRFSGLQFPNYSSELNVNALELDDSALYLCASSLMEREETQYFGPGTRLLVL.